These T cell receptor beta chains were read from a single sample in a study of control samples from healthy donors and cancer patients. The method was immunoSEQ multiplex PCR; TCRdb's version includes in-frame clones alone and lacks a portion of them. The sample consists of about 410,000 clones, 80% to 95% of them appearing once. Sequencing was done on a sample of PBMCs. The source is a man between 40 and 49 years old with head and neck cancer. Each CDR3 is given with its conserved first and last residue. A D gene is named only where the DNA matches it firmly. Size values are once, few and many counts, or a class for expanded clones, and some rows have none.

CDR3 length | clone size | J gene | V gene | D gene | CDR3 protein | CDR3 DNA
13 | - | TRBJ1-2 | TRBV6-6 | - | CASQYSDGYGYTF | TGTGCCAGCCAGTACTCGGACGGTTATGGCTACACCTTC
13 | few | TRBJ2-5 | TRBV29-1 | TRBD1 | CSVATGVGKTQYF | TGCAGCGTCGCAACAGGGGTAGGGAAGACCCAGTACTTC
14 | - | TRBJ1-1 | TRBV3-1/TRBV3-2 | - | CASSPWMGNTEAFF | TGTGCCAGCAGCCCCTGGATGGGGAACACTGAAGCTTTCTTT
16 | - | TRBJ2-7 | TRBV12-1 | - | CASSFDGQGAAYEQYF | TGTGCCAGCAGCTTTGATGGGCAGGGGGCCGCGTACGAGCAGTACTTC
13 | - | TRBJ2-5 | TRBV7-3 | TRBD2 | CASSRSGGETQYF | TGTGCCAGCAGCAGAAGCGGGGGAGAGACCCAGTACTTC
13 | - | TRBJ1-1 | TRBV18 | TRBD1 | CASSPGTETEAFF | TGTGCCAGCTCACCAGGGACAGAAACTGAAGCTTTCTTT
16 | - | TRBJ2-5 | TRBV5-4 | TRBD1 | CASSGPRQGMGETQYF | TGTGCCAGCAGCGGACCCCGACAGGGGATGGGGGAGACCCAGTACTTC
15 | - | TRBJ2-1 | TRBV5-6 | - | CASSFDPSSYNEQFF | TGTGCCAGCAGCTTTGACCCCAGCTCCTACAATGAGCAGTTCTTC
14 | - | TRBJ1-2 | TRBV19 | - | CASSGGNAHYGYTF | TGTGCCAGTAGTGGCGGTAACGCACACTATGGCTACACCTTC
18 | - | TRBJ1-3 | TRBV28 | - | CASSPPRGATYSGNTIYF | TGTGCCAGCAGTCCTCCTAGGGGGGCGACATACTCTGGAAACACCATATATTTT
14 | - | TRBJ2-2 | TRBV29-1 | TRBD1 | CSVAGTVFTGELFF | TGCAGCGTGGCCGGGACAGTCTTCACCGGGGAGCTGTTTTTT
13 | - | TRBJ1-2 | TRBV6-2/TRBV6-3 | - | CASSYSAGSGYTF | TGTGCCAGCAGTTACTCGGCAGGTTCTGGCTACACCTTC
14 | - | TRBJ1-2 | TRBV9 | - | CASSRLGAPYGYTF | TGTGCCAGCAGCAGGCTGGGGGCTCCCTATGGCTACACCTTC
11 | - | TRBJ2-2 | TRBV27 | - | CASRSTGELFF | TGTGCCAGCAGATCGACCGGGGAGCTGTTTTTT
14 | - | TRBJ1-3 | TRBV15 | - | CATSRSLGGNTIYF | TGTGCCACCAGCAGATCCCTAGGTGGAAACACCATATATTTT
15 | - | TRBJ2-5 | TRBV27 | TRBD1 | CASSLQDRGRETQYF | TGTGCCAGCAGTTTACAGGACAGGGGCCGAGAGACCCAGTACTTC
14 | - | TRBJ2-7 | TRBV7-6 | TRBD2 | CASSSSGGSNEQYF | TGTGCCAGCAGCTCGAGCGGGGGGTCGAACGAGCAGTACTTC
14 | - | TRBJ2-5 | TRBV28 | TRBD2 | CASAGTSGPQTQYF | TGTGCCAGTGCCGGGACTAGCGGCCCGCAGACCCAGTACTTC
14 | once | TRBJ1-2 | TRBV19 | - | CASSIRAGDGGYTF | TGTGCCAGTAGTATCCGGGCCGGGGATGGCGGCTACACCTTC
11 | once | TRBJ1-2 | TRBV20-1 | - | CSARDRSGYTF | TGCAGTGCTAGAGACCGGTCGGGCTACACCTTC
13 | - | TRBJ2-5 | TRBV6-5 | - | CASSYDFSSAQYF | TGTGCCAGCAGTTACGACTTTTCTTCGGCCCAGTACTTC
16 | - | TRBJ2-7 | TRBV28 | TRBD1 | CASSLMVTGVAYEQYF | TGTGCCAGCAGTTTAATGGTGACAGGGGTGGCCTACGAGCAGTACTTC
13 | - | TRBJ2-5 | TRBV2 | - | CASRNQGIETQYF | TGTGCCAGCAGGAATCAGGGGATCGAGACCCAGTACTTC
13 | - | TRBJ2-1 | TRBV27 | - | CASSFSHGRGQFF | TGTGCCAGCAGTTTCTCTCACGGAAGGGGGCAGTTCTTC
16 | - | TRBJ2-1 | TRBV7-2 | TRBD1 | CASSLEAGQGLDEQFF | TGTGCCAGCAGCTTAGAGGCGGGACAGGGCTTGGATGAGCAGTTCTTC
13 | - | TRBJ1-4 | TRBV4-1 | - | CASSRDQGEKLFF | TGCGCCAGCAGCCGAGACCAAGGGGAAAAACTGTTTTTT
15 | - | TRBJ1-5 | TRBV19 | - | CASSSGIGGNQPQHF | TGTGCCAGTAGTTCCGGGATAGGCGGCAATCAGCCCCAGCATTTT
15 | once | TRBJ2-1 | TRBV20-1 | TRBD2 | CSASRLAVSYNEQFF | TGCAGTGCTAGTAGGCTAGCGGTCTCCTACAATGAGCAGTTCTTC
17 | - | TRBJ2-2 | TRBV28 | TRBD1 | CASSYPTGQKNTGELFF | TGTGCCAGCAGTTATCCGACGGGACAGAAGAACACCGGGGAGCTGTTTTTT
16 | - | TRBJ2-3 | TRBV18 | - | CASSPYVRSGTDTQYF | TGTGCCAGCTCACCATACGTCAGAAGCGGGACAGATACGCAGTATTTT
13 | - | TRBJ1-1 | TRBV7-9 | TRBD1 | CASSDRVETEAFF | TGTGCCAGCAGTGACAGGGTGGAGACTGAAGCTTTCTTT
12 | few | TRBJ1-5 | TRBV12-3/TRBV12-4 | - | CASSSTIQPQHF | TGTGCCAGCAGTTCCACCATTCAGCCCCAGCATTTT
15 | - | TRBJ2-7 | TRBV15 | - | CATSTERRFVYEQYF | TGTGCCACCAGCACCGAGCGCCGGTTTGTATACGAGCAGTACTTC
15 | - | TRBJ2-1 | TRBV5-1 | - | CASSLVSGLVNEQFF | TGCGCCAGCAGCTTGGTTTCAGGGCTAGTCAATGAGCAGTTCTTC
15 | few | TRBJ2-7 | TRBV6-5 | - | CASRTGAGGFYEQYF | TGTGCCAGCAGGACAGGGGCGGGAGGTTTCTACGAGCAGTACTTC
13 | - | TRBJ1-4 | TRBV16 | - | CASSQSTREKLFF | TGTGCCAGCAGCCAATCGACCCGGGAAAAACTGTTTTTT
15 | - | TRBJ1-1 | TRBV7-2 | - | CASSLAISLNTEAFF | TGTGCCAGCAGCTTAGCGATCAGCTTGAACACTGAAGCTTTCTTT
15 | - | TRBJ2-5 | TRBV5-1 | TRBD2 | CASSAAGEIEETQYF | TGCGCCAGCAGCGCGGCGGGGGAGATAGAAGAGACCCAGTACTTC
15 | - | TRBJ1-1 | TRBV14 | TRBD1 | CASSQRDRMNTEAFF | TGTGCCAGCAGCCAAAGGGACAGGATGAACACTGAAGCTTTCTTT